This TCR beta chain was recovered during a study of T-cell memory formation after mild COVID-19. Study-wide context: TCR clusters were mostly donor specific. Study-wide points: Detection of some responders pre-infection suggested pre-existing cross-reactive memory T cells participated.

Using constant-segment primers, 5'RACE produced TCR alpha and TCR beta cDNA libraries carrying sample barcodes and UMIs. TCRdb analysed the 5' RACE reads with MiXCR anew, one entry per CDR3 protein. The sample shows 100,000 to 150,000 distinct CDR3 sequences, less than 6.5% of them seen only once. V was clipped by 0 bases and J by 0 bases, with 18 bases between them. The length of the CDR3 is 18 residues. Germline V gene data show CDR1 as LGHNA and CDR2 as YSLEER. With regard to this clonotype: What it binds is not known.

The TCR originated in an adult woman who had mild COVID-19 (a few samples of this study predate the infection). Cell type and time point are not known. V gene TRBV4-3 combines with J gene TRBJ2-7; D is undetermined. The sequenced material came from PBMCs or a T cell subset sorted from them (not recorded which). The CDR3 region is CASSQEYRRVGFSYEQYF. The CDR3, as DNA: TGCGCCAGCAGCCAAGAGTACCGTAGGGTTGGCTTCTCCTACGAGCAGTACTTC.